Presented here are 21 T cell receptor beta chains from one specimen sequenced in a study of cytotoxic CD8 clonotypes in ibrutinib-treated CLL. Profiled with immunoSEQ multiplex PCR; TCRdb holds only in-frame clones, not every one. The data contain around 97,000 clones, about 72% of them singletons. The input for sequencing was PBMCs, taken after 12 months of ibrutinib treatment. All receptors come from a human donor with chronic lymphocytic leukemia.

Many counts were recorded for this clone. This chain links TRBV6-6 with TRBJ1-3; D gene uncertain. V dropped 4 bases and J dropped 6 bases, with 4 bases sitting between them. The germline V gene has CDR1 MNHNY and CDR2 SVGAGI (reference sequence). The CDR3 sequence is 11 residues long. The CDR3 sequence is CASSSLNTIYF. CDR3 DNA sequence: TGTGCCAGCAGTTCTTTAAACACCATATATTTT.

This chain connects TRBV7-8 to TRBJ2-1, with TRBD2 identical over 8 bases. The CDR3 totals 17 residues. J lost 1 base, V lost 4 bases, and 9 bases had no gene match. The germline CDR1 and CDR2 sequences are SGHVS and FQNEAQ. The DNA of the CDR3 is TGTGCCAGCAGCTCCGCGATTAGCGGGGATTCCTACAATGAGCAGTTCTTC. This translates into CASSSAISGDSYNEQFF. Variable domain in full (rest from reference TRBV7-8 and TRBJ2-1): GAGVSQSPRYKVAKRGQDVALRCDPISGHVSLFWYQQALGQGPEFLTYFQNEAQLDKSGLPSDRFFAERPEGSVSTLKIQRTQQEDSAVYLCASSSAISGDSYNEQFFGPGTRLTVL.

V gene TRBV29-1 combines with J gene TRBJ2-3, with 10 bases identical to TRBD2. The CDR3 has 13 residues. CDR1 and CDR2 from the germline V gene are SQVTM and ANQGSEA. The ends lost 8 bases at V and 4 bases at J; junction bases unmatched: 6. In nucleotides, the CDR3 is TGCAGCCTCACTAGCGGGGTGGCAGATACGCAGTATTTT. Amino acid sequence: CSLTSGVADTQYF.

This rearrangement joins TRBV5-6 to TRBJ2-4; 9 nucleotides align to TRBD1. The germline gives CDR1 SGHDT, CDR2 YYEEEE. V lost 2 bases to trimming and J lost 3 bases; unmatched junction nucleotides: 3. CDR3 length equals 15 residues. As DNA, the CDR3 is TGTGCCAGCAGCTTACAGGGGGCGGACAAAAACATTCAGTACTTC. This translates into CASSLQGADKNIQYF.

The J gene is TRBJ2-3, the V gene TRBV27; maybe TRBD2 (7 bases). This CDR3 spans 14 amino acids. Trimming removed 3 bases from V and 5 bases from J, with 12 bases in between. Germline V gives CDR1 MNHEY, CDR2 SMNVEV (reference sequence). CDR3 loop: CASSLVRGRDTQYF. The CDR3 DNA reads TGTGCCAGCAGTTTGGTGCGGGGGCGAGATACGCAGTATTTT.

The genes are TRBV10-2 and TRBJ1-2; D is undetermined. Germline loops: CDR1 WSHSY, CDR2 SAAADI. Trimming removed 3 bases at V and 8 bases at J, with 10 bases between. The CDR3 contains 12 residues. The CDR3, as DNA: TGCGCCAGCAGTGATCCGGGTAAAGGCTACACCTTC. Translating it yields CASSDPGKGYTF.

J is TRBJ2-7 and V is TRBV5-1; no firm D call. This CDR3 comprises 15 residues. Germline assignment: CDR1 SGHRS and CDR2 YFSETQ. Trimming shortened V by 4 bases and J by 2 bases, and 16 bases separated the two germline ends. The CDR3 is CASSRSRTDTYEQYF. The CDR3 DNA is TGCGCCAGCAGCCGTAGCAGGACGGATACCTACGAGCAGTACTTC.

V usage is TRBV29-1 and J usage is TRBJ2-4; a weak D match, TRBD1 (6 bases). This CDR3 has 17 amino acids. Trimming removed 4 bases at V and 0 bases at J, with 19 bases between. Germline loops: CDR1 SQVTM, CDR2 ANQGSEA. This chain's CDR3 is CSVAGTLGFLAKNIQYF. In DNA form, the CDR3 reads TGCAGCGTTGCAGGGACATTAGGATTTCTAGCCAAAAACATTCAGTACTTC.

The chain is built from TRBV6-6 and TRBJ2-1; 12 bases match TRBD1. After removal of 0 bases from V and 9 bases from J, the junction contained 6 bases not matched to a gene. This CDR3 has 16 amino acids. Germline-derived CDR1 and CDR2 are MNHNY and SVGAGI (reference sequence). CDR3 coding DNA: TGTGCCAGCAGTTACTCGACGGGACAGGGGGCTAGTGAGCAGTTCTTC. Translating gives CASSYSTGQGASEQFF.

This CDR3 reads CASSQLGETQYF. In DNA, the CDR3 is TGTGCCAGCAGCCAGCTGGGGGAGACCCAGTACTTC. This chain uses TRBV7-9 with TRBJ2-5; D is undetermined. The CDR3 consists of 12 residues. From germline, CDR1 is SEHNR and CDR2 FQNEAQ (reference sequence). V lost 5 bases, J lost 5 bases, and 9 bases lay in between.

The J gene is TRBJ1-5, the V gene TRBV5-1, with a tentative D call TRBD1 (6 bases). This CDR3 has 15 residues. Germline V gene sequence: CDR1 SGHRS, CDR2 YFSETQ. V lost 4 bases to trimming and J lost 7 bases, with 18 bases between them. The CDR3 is CASSPGVGGGQPQHF. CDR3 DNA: TGCGCCAGCAGCCCCGGCGTGGGGGGCGGACAGCCCCAGCATTTT. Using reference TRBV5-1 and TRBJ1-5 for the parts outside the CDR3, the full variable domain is KAGVTQTPRYLIKTRGQQVTLSCSPISGHRSVSWYQQTPGQGLQFLFEYFSETQRNKGNFPGRFSGRQFSNSRSEMNVSTLELGDSALYLCASSPGVGGGQPQHFGDGTRLSIL.

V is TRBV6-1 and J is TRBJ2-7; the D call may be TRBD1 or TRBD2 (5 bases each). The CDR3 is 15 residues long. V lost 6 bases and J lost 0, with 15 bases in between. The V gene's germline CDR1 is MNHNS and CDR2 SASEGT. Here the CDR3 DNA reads TGTGCCAGCAGGAGGGAAGACAGATACTCCTACGAGCAGTACTTC. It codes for CASRREDRYSYEQYF.

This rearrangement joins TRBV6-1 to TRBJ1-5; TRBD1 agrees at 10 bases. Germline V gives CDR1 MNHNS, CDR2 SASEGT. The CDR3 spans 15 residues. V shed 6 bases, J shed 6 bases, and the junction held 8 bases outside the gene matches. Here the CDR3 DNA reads TGTGCCAGCAGCCCGGGACAGGGGTTCACTCAGCCCCAGCATTTT. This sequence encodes CASSPGQGFTQPQHF.

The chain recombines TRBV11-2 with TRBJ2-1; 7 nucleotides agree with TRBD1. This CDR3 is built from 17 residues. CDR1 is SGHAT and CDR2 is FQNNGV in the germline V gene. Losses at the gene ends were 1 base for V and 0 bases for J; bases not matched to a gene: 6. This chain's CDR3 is CASSLAKGQSSYNEQFF. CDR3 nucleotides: TGTGCCAGCAGCTTAGCCAAGGGACAGAGCTCCTACAATGAGCAGTTCTTC.

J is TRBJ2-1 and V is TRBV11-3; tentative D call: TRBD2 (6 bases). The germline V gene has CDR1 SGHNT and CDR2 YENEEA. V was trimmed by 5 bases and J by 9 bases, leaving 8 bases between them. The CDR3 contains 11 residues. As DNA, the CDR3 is TGTGCCAGCAGCCCGGAGGGTGAGCAGTTCTTC. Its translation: CASSPEGEQFF.

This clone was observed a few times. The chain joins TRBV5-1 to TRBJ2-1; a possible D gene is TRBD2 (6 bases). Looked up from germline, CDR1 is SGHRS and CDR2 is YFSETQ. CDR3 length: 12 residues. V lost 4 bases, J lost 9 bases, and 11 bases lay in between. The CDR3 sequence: CASSPGDTEQFF. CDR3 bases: TGCGCCAGCAGCCCGGGAGACACTGAGCAGTTCTTC.

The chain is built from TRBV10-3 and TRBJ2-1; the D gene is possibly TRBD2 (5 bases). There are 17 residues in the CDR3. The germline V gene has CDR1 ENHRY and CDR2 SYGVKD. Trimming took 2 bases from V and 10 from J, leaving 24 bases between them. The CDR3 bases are TGTGCCATCAGTGAGATGTCGGGAAACTCACGGTCTGGCGAGCAGTTCTTC. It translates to CAISEMSGNSRSGEQFF.

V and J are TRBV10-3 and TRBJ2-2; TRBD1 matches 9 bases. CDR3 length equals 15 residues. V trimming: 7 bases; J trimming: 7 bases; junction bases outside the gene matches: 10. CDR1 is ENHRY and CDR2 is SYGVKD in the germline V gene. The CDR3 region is CAINQQGASSGELFF. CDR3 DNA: TGTGCCATCAATCAACAGGGGGCGTCAAGCGGGGAGCTGTTTTTT.

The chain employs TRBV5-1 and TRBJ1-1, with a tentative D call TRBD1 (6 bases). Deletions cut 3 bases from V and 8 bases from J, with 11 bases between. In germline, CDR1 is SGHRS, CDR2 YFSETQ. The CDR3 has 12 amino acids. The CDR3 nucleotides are TGCGCCAGCAGCTGGAGGGGGAACGAAGCTTTCTTT. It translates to CASSWRGNEAFF.

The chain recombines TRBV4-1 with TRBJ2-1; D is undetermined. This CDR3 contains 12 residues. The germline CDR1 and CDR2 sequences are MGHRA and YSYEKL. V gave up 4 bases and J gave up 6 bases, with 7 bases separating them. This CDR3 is CASSRDRNEQFF. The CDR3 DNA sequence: TGCGCCAGCAGCCGCGACCGCAATGAGCAGTTCTTC.

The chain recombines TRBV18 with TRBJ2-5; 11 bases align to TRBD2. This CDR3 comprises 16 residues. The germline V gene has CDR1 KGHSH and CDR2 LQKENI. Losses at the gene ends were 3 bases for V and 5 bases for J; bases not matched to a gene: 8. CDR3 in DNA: TGTGCCAGCTCACCCCCAGGACTAGCGGGCCAGGAGACCCAGTACTTC. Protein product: CASSPPGLAGQETQYF.